This entry describes one T cell receptor (beta chain). The specificity of this receptor is unknown. Base qualities are missing; no much larger clone stands one base away. The data belong to a study of blood T cell repertoires in COVID-19 (dated by TCRdb to 2020 to 2022). Context from the whole study: Samples from collaborators originated in the United States, Italy and Spain and spanned both the acute and convalescent phases of COVID-19. The prospective study material was composed of cDNA or gDNA derived from T cells, B-cell-depleted T cells, or PBMCs. Subjects who had been exposed to COVID-19, were actively infected with it, or had recovered from it provided the deeply sampled blood TCRbeta repertoires that made up the dataset. The repertoires were released in a freely available public database intended as a resource for research on the immune response to SARS-CoV-2. Samples came from the ongoing ImmuneRACE study (first 160 participants) plus 1,254 subjects from 6 global collaborators. The sample metadata nearly always contained a de-identified subject ID, COVID-19 status, age in years and sex. Where HLA class I and class II types were available, the types were taken from metadata supplied by the sample provider, not from assay-based typing.

TCRbeta CDR3 regions were amplified from genomic DNA using the immunoSEQ Assay, a bias-controlled multiplex PCR. The published analysis was carried out like this. The number of nucleated cells in each sample was estimated from the amplification of reference gene primers within the assay. Sequence reads were collapsed and filtered to measure the absolute abundance of every unique TCRbeta CDR3 rearrangement. For each sample, productive Simpson clonality was calculated as the square root of Simpson's diversity index across productive rearrangements. As stored in TCRdb, this immuneACCESS dataset retains in-frame rearrangements with V and J assigned. A fraction of the clones does not appear; measured against another copy, unresolved V genes explain less than half of the discrepancy, and the remainder lacks a known reason. The V and J calls and clone size were taken over from that table, and D and trimming were inferred from the DNA. The sample records some 300,000 clones, 70% to 90% of which are singletons. The ten most abundant clones make up over 5% of the sample.

At one collaborating source in Seattle, patients were enrolled during active infection and were followed longitudinally through the course of disease. The collaborating institutions used their own protocols to collect whole blood in K2EDTA tubes. For TCRbeta analysis, collaborators shipped samples as frozen whole blood, isolated PBMCs, or DNA extracted from either of those sample types. Broad study findings and their caveats: How much clinical and demographic metadata was included differed by source and by participant, and the metadata was provided uncurated.

Its CDR3 holds 15 amino acids, cysteine through phenylalanine. CDR3 DNA is the only sequence kept; it has 45 bases, read in frame from the first base. The junction shows trimming of 1 base on V and 3 bases on J, plus 13 bases between the germline ends. Taken from the germline V gene, the CDR1 and CDR2 loops are SGHTA and FQGNSA. The origin of this receptor is a woman aged 45 to 65 with COVID-19, enrolled during active disease. The chain is assembled from TRBV7-2 and TRBJ2-7, with a weak D call of TRBD2 (6 bases match). What was sequenced was peripheral blood. In nucleotide form, the sequence is TGTGCCAGCAGCTTAGGGGGGGTGGTAGGCTACGAGCAGTACTTC. Translated, this is CASSLGGVVGYEQYF.